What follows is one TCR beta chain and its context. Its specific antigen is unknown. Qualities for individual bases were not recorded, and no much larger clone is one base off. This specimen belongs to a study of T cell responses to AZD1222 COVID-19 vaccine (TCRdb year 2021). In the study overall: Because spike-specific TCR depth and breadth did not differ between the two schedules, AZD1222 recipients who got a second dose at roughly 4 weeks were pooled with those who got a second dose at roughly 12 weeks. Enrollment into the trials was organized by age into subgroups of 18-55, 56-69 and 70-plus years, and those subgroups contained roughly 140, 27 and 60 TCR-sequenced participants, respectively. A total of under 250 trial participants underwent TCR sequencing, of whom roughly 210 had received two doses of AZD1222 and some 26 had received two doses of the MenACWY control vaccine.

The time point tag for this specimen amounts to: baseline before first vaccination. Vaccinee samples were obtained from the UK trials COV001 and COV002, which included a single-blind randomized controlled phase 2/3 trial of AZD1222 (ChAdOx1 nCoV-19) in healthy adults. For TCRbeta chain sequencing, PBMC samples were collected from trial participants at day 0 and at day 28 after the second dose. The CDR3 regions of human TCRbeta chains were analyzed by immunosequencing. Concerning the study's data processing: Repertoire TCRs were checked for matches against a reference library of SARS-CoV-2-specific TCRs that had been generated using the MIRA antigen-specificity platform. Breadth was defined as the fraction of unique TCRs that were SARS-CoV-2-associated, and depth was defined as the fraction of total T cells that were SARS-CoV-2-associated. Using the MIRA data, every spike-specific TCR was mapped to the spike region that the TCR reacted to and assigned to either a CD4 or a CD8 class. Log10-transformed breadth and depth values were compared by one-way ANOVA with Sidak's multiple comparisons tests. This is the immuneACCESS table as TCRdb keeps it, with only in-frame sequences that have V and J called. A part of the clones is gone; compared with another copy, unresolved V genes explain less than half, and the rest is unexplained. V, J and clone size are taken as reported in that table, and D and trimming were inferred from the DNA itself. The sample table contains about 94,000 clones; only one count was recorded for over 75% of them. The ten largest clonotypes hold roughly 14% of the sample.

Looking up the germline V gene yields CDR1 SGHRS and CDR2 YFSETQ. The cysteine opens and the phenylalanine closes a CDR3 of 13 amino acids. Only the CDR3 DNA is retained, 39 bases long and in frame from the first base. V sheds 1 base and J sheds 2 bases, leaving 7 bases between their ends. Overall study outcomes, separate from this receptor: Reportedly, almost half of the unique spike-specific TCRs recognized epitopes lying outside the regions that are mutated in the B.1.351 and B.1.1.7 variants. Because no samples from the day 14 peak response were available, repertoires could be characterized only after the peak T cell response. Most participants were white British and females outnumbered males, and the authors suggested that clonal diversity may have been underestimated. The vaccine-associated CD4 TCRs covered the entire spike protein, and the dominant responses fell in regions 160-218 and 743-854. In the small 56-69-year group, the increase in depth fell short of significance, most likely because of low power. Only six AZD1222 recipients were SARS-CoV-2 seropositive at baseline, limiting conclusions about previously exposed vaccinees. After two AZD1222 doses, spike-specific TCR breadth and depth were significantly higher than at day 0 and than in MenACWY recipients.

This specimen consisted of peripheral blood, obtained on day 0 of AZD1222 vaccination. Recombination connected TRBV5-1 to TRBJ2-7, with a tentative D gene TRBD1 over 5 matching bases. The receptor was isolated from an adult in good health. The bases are TGCGCCAGCAGCTTGACAGGACCCTACGAGCAGTACTTC. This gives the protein CASSLTGPYEQYF.